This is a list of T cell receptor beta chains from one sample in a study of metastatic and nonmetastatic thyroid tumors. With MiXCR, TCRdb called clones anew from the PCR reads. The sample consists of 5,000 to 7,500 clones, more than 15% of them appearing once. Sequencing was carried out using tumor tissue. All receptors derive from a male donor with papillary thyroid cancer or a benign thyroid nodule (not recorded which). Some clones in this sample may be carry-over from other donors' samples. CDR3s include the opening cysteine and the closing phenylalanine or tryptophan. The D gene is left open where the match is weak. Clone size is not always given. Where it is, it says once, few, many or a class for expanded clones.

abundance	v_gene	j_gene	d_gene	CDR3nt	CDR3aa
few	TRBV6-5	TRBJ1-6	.	TGTGCCAGCAGTCCGGCGTGGCAAGCACCCCTCCACTTT	CASSPAWQAPLHF
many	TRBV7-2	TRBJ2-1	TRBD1	TGTGCCAGCAGTAGGGACAGGGCAACTGCTTTTACCTCCTACAATGAGCAGTTCTTC	CASSRDRATAFTSYNEQFF
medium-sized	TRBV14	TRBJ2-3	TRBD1	TGTGCCAGCAGCCAAGAGCCAACAGGGGAGAGGACAGATACGCAGTATTTT	CASSQEPTGERTDTQYF
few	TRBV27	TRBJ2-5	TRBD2	TGTGCCAGCAGCTGGGGGGGGGGCCAAGAGACCCAGTACTTC	CASSWGGGQETQYF
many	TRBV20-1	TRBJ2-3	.	TGCAGTGCTAGAGCCGGGACGGCTAGCACAGATACGCAGTATTTT	CSARAGTASTDTQYF
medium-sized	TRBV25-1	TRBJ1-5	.	TGTGCCAGCAGTGACCGGGACCACTACAATAGCAATCAGCCCCAGCATTTT	CASSDRDHYNSNQPQHF
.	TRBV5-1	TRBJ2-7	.	TGCGCCAGCAGCTTGATGTTGGGAGATCCTCGTTACGAGCAGTACTTC	CASSLMLGDPRYEQYF
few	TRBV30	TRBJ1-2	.	TGTGCCTGGAGTGTGATCTCGACCGGCTACACCTTC	CAWSVISTGYTF
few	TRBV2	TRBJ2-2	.	TGTGCCAGCAGTGATTGGGCAGGGGAGCTGTTTTTT	CASSDWAGELFF
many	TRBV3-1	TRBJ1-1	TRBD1	TGTGCCAGCAGCCCAGGGACAGGGGGCTACGTGACTGAAGCTTTCTTT	CASSPGTGGYVTEAFF
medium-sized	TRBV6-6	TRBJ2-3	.	TGTGCCAGCAGTTACACAAACAGGGGGGGCACGTATTTT	CASSYTNRGGTYF
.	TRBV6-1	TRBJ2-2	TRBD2	TGTGCCAGCAGACACGACAGCGGGAGCGGCACCGGGGAGCTGTTTTTT	CASRHDSGSGTGELFF
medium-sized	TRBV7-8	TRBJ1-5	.	TGTGCCAGCAGCGCATCGGGGTTCCCGGCCCTTTATCAGCCCCAGCATTTT	CASSASGFPALYQPQHF
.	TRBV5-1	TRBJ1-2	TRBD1	TGCGCCAGCAGCAGGACAGGGAGCGGAGTCTATGGCTACACCTTC	CASSRTGSGVYGYTF
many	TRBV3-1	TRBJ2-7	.	TGTGCCAGCAGCCAAGGCCTAGCGAACGGCGAGCAGTACTTC	CASSQGLANGEQYF
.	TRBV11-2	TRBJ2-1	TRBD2	TGTGCCAGCAGCTTAGGGGTTAGCGGGGGGGCGGATGAGCAGTTCTTC	CASSLGVSGGADEQFF
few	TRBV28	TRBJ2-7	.	TGTGCCAGCAGTCCGGACAGAGCCTACGAGCAGTACTTC	CASSPDRAYEQYF
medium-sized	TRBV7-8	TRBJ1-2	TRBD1	TGTGCCAGCAGCCGCCAATTACAGGGGGATGGCTACACCTTC	CASSRQLQGDGYTF
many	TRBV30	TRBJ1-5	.	TGTGCCTGGAGCACGATAGGGCTGGATCAGCCCCAGCATTTT	CAWSTIGLDQPQHF
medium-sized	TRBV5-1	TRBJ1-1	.	TGCGCCAGCAGCTTGGCATTGGGGGGTGTAGGCACTGAAGCTTTCTTT	CASSLALGGVGTEAFF
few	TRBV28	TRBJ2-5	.	TGTGCCAGCGCAAGGGGGGAAGAGACCCAGTACTTC	CASARGEETQYF
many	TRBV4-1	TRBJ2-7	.	TGCGCCAGCAGTTTCGGCATTTCCTACGAGCAGTACTTC	CASSFGISYEQYF
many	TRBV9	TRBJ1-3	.	TGTGCCAGCAGCGTCTCGTCGACAGTTACCCACTCTGGAAACACCATATATTTT	CASSVSSTVTHSGNTIYF
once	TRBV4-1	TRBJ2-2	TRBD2	TGCGCCAGCAGCCAAGGGCGGGGACTAGCGGGGGGTACCGGGGAGCTGTTTTTT	CASSQGRGLAGGTGELFF
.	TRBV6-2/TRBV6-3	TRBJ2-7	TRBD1	TGTGCCAGCAGAGGGGACAGGGACGGCGAGCAGTACTTC	CASRGDRDGEQYF
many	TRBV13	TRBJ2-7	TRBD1	TGTGCCAGCAGCCCCCCCTTTCCGGGACAGAACTCCTACGAGCAGTACTTC	CASSPPFPGQNSYEQYF
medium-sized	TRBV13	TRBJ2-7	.	TGTGCCAGCAGCTTAGGCGCGTTGAGCCACGAGCAGTACTTC	CASSLGALSHEQYF
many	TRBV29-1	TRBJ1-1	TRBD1	TGCAGCACTAGAGACAGGGCACTAGGGGAAGCTTTCTTT	CSTRDRALGEAFF
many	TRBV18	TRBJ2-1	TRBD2	TGTGCCAGCTCACCTCCTAGCGGGAAGGATCGGTTCTTC	CASSPPSGKDRFF
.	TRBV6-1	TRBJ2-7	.	TGTGCCAGCACCGAAGGGACACCGATCTACGAGCAGTACTTC	CASTEGTPIYEQYF
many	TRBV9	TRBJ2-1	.	TGTGCCAGCAGCCCGAAAGGTGCCCCCAATGAGCAGTTCTTC	CASSPKGAPNEQFF
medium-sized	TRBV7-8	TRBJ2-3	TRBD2	TGTGCCAGCAGCTTGGGACTAGCGTGGGGGACAGATACGCAGTATTTT	CASSLGLAWGTDTQYF
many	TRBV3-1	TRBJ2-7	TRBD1	TGTGCCAGCAGCCAAGCCCGACAGGGGCCCTACGAGCAGTACTTC	CASSQARQGPYEQYF
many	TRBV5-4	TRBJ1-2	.	TGTGCCAGCAGCTTGAAAAATAGCAGAAGCTACACCTTC	CASSLKNSRSYTF
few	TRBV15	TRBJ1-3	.	TGTGCCACCAGCCGCAGGGGCTCTGGAAACACCATATATTTT	CATSRRGSGNTIYF
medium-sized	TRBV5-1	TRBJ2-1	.	TGCGCCAGCAGCGCTAGCGGAGGGGGCTACAATGAGCAGTTCTTC	CASSASGGGYNEQFF
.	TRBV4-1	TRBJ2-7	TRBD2	TGCGCCAGCAGCCAAGAATTGGGACTAGCAAACTACGAGCAGTACTTC	CASSQELGLANYEQYF
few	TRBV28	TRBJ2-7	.	TGTGCCAGCGGAAGATCCTACGAGCAGTACTTC	CASGRSYEQYF
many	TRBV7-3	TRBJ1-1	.	TGTGCCAGCAGCCCCGCGGGGGGATACACTGAAGCTTTCTTT	CASSPAGGYTEAFF
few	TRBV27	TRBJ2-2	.	TGTGCCAGCAGGCAACAGGGAGGCACCGGGGAGCTGTTTTTT	CASRQQGGTGELFF
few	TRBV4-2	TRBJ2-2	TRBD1	TGTGCCAGCAGCTCCGGGACAGCAAACACCGGGGAGCTGTTTTTT	CASSSGTANTGELFF
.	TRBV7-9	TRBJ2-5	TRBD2	TGTGCCAGCAGCCCCCTATCGCTGCGGCGGGGGGAGACCCAGTACTTC	CASSPLSLRRGETQYF
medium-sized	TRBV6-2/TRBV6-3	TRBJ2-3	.	TGTGCCAGCAGTTACGTTGCAAGCACGCAGTATTTT	CASSYVASTQYF
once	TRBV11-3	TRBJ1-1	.	TGTGCCAGCAGCTTAGAAGAGAACACTGAAGCTTTCTTT	CASSLEENTEAFF
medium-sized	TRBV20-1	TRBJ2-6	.	TGCAGTGCATATCCAGCTGGAGGGGCCAACGTCCTGACTTTC	CSAYPAGGANVLTF
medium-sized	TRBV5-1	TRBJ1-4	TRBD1	TGCGCCAGCAGCTTACAGGGGGCCACTAATGAAAAACTGTTTTTT	CASSLQGATNEKLFF